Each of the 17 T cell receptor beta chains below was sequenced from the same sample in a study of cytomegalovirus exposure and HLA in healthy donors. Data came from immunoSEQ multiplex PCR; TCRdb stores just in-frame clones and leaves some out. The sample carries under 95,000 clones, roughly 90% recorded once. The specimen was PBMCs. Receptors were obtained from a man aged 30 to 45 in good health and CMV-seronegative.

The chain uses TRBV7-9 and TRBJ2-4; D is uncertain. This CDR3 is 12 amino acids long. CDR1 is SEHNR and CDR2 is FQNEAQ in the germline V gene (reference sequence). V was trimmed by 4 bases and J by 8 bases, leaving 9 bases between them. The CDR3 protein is CASSSTSDIQYF. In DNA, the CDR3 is TGTGCCAGCAGCTCAACCTCGGACATTCAGTACTTC.

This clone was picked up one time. CDR3 sequence: CASSQQGFNGYTF. CDR3 DNA sequence: TGTGCCAGCAGTCAACAGGGTTTTAATGGCTACACCTTC. The J gene is TRBJ1-2, the V gene TRBV27, with D maybe TRBD1 (6 bases). The CDR3 is 13 amino acids. The germline V gene encodes CDR1 MNHEY and CDR2 SMNVEV (reference sequence). V lost 5 bases to trimming and J lost 6 bases, with 13 bases between them.

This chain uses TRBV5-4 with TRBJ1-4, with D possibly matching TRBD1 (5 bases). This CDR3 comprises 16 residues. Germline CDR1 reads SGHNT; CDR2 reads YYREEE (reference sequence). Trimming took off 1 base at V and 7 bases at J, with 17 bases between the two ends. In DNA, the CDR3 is TGTGCCAGCAGCTTGAGGCCGGGGGTCCCCACTGAAAAACTGTTTTTT. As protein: CASSLRPGVPTEKLFF.

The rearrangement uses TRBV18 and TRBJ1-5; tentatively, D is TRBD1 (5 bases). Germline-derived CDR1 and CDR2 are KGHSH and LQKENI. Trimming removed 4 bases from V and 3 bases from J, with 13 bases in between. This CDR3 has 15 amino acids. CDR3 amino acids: CASSRTQGNNQPQHF. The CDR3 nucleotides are TGTGCCAGCTCACGCACCCAGGGCAACAATCAGCCCCAGCATTTT.

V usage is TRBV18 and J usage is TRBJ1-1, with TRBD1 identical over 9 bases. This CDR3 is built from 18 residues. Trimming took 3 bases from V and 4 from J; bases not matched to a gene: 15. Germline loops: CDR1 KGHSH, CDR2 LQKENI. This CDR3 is CASSPSRPNRGQGTEAFF. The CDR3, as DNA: TGTGCCAGCTCACCCTCTCGCCCAAACAGGGGGCAGGGCACTGAAGCTTTCTTT.

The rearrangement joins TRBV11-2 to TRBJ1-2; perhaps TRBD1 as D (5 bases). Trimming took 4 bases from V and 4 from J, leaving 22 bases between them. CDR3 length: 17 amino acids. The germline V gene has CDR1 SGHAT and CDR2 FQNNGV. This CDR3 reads CASSSPFNAGNGYGYTF. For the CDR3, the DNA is TGTGCCAGCAGCTCGCCCTTTAACGCAGGGAATGGCTATGGCTACACCTTC. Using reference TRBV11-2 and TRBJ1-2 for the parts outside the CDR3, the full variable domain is EAGVAQSPRYKIIEKRQSVAFWCNPISGHATLYWYQQILGQGPKLLIQFQNNGVVDDSQLPKDRFSAERLKGVDSTLKIQPAKLEDSAVYLCASSSPFNAGNGYGYTFGSGTRLTVV.

The CDR3 coding sequence is TGTGCCAGCAGTGTTCTTACGGACCAAGAGACCCAGTACTTC. It specifies CASSVLTDQETQYF. This chain uses TRBV2 with TRBJ2-5; D not resolved. Germline V gives CDR1 SNHLY, CDR2 FYNNEI. The CDR3 has 14 amino acids. V was clipped by 4 bases and J by 0 bases, with 9 bases between them. The entire variable domain, with the rest obtained from reference TRBV2 and TRBJ2-5, is as follows: EPEVTQTPSHQVTQMGQEVILRCVPISNHLYFYWYRQILGQKVEFLVSFYNNEISEKSEIFDDQFSVERPDGSNFTLKIRSTKLEDSAMYFCASSVLTDQETQYFGPGTRLLVL.

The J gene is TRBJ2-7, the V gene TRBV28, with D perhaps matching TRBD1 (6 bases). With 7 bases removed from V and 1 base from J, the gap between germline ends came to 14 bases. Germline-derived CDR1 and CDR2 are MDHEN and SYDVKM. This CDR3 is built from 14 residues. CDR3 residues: CASTQTDRSYEQYF. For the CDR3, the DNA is TGTGCCAGCACACAAACGGACAGATCCTACGAGCAGTACTTC.

The CDR3 spells CSALTGTSFFF. In nucleotides, the CDR3 is TGCAGTGCCCTCACCGGGACTAGCTTCTTCTTC. V gene TRBV20-1 combines with J gene TRBJ2-1, with 9 bases fitting TRBD2. CDR3 size: 11 residues. Trimming cost V 6 bases and J 16 bases; bases outside gene matches: 10. Germline CDR1 reads DFQATT; CDR2 reads SNEGSKA (reference sequence).

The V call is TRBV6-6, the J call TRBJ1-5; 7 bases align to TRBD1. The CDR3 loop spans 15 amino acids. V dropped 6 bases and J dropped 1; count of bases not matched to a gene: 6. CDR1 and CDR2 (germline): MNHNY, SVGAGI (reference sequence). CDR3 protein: CASRAGTASNQPQHF. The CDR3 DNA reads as TGTGCCAGCAGAGCCGGGACAGCCAGCAATCAGCCCCAGCATTTT.

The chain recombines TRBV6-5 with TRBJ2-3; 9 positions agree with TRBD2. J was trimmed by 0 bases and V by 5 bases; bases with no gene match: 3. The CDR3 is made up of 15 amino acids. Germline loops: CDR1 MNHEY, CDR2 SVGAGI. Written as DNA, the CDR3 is TGTGCCAGCAGTCGGACTAGCGTAAGCACAGATACGCAGTATTTT. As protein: CASSRTSVSTDTQYF.

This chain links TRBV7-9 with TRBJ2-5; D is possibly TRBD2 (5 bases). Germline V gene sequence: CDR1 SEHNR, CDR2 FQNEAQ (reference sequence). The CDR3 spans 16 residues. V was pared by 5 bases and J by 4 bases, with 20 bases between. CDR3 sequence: CASSLNRAPAGETQYF. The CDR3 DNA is TGTGCCAGCAGCCTCAACCGGGCCCCGGCGGGAGAGACCCAGTACTTC. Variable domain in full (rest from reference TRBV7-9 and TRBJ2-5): DTGVSQNPRHKITKRGQNVTFRCDPISEHNRLYWYRQTLGQGPEFLTYFQNEAQLEKSRLLSDRFSAERPKGSFSTLEIQRTEQGDSAMYLCASSLNRAPAGETQYFGPGTRLLVL.

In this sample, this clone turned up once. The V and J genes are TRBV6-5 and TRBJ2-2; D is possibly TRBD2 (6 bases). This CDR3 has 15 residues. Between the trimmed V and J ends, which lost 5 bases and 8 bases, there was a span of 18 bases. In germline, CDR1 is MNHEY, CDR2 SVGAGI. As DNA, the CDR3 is TGTGCCAGCAGTAACCCGGGAGCTGCGGCGGGGGAGCTGTTTTTT. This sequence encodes CASSNPGAAAGELFF.

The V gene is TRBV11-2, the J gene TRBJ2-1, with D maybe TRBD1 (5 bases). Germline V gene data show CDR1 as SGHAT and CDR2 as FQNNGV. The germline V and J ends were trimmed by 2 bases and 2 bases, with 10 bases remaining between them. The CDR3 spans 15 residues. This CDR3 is CASSLMGPPYNEQFF. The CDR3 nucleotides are TGTGCCAGCAGCTTAATGGGGCCCCCCTACAATGAGCAGTTCTTC.

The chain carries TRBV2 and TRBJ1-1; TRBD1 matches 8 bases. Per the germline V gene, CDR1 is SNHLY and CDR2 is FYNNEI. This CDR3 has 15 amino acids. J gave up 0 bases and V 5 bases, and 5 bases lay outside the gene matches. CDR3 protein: CASSQKQGVNTEAFF. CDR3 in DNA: TGTGCCAGCAGTCAAAAACAGGGGGTGAACACTGAAGCTTTCTTT.

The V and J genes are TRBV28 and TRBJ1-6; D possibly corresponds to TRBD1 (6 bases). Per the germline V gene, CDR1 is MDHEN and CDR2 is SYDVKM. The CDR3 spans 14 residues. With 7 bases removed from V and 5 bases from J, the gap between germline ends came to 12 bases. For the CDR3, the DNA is TGTGCCAGCACCAGGGGTTCGGATAATTCACCCCTCCACTTT. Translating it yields CASTRGSDNSPLHF.

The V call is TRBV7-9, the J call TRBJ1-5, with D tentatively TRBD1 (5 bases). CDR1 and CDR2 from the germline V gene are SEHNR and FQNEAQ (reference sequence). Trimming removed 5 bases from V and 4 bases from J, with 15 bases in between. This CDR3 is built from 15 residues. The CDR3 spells CASSTDKIKNQPQHF. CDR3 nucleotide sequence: TGTGCCAGCAGCACGGACAAGATTAAGAATCAGCCCCAGCATTTT.